The entry that follows covers one TCR beta chain sequence. This specimen belongs to a study of control samples from healthy donors and cancer patients. Data came from immunoSEQ multiplex PCR; TCRdb stores just in-frame clones and leaves some out. In total, the table holds 150,000 to 200,000 clones. This CDR3 spans 13 amino acids. Germline V gives CDR1 SGHRS, CDR2 YFSETQ. V lost 5 bases, J lost 0 bases, and 8 bases lay in between. The chain employs TRBV5-1 and TRBJ1-1; D gene ambiguous. The sample comprised blood. This clonotype was obtained from a woman aged 25 to 45 in good health. This CDR3 is CASSFNLNTEAFF. The CDR3 DNA sequence: TGCGCCAGCAGTTTCAATTTGAACACTGAAGCTTTCTTT. Supplemented by reference TRBV5-1 and TRBJ1-1, the full variable domain reads KAGVTQTPRYLIKTRGQQVTLSCSPISGHRSVSWYQQTPGQGLQFLFEYFSETQRNKGNFPGRFSGRQFSNSRSEMNVSTLELGDSALYLCASSFNLNTEAFFGQGTRLTVV.